This T cell receptor beta chain was documented in a study of blood T cell repertoires in COVID-19. About the research overall: For recovered donors of Cohort 3, there were two negative PCRs, clearance, or symptom resolution.

Clones were read by immunoSEQ multiplex PCR, and TCRdb kept only the in-frame ones, dropping some. Of around 200,000 clones in the sample, about 90% were seen once. V was shortened by 4 bases and J by 5 bases, with 16 bases between the two germline ends. The CDR3 has 15 residues. Germline-derived CDR1 and CDR2 are SGHDT and YYEEEE. The clonotype originates from a woman aged 50 to 65 in a cohort exposed to, infected with or recovered from COVID-19 (not recorded which). What was sequenced was PBMCs or T cells enriched from blood (not recorded which). J is TRBJ1-5 and V is TRBV5-6, with D unclear. DNA of the CDR3: TGTGCCAGCAGCCCGCTGGGCCAGAGAGATCAGCCCCAGCATTTT. This translates into CASSPLGQRDQPQHF.